These 22 T cell receptor beta chains were all obtained from the same sample, sequenced in a study of OX40 agonist ivuxolimab in advanced cancers. Using immunoSEQ multiplex PCR, the repertoire was profiled, and TCRdb retains in-frame clones only, with some absent. The data contain more than 45,000 clones, approximately 84% of them singletons. The sample was CD4+ or CD8+ T cells sorted from blood, taken in a trial of the OX40 agonist ivuxolimab. These TCRs come from an adult with an advanced solid tumor such as melanoma, head and neck, liver or kidney cancer.

The chain recombines TRBV5-4 with TRBJ2-5; D remains unclear. Germline-derived CDR1 and CDR2 are SGHNT and YYREEE (reference sequence). The CDR3 totals 14 residues. V lost 4 bases, J lost 1 base, and 11 bases lay in between. The CDR3 nucleotides read TGTGCCAGCAGCCCGCCCGGGCCCCAAGAGACCCAGTACTTC. This codes for CASSPPGPQETQYF.

Regarding this clone: Other DNA sequences within the sample encode an identical CDR3. J is TRBJ1-2 and V is TRBV18; 7 bases match TRBD1. The CDR3 consists of 13 residues. V shed 2 bases, J shed 3 bases, and the junction held 0 bases outside the gene matches. Germline lookup yields CDR1 KGHSH and CDR2 LQKENI. The DNA of the CDR3 is TGTGCCAGCTCACCAGGACAGGACTATGGCTACACCTTC. Protein: CASSPGQDYGYTF.

This chain connects TRBV5-1 to TRBJ1-2; the match to TRBD1 covers 8 bases. The V gene end was trimmed by 0 bases and the J gene end by 6 bases; junction bases not matched to a gene: 10. Germline CDR1 SGHRS, CDR2 YFSETQ. The CDR3 length is 16 residues. CDR3 sequence reads: CASSLVGVGQGHGYTF. Written as DNA, the CDR3 is TGCGCCAGCAGCTTGGTCGGAGTAGGACAGGGCCATGGCTACACCTTC.

V and J are TRBV25-1 and TRBJ1-6; 12 nucleotides align to TRBD1. The J segment lost 6 bases and the V segment lost 4 bases, leaving 1 base of the junction unmatched. Germline V gene data show CDR1 as MGHDK and CDR2 as SYGVNS. The CDR3 covers 15 residues. The CDR3 loop reads CASSGDRGLNSPLHF. The CDR3 DNA is TGTGCCAGCAGTGGGGACAGGGGGCTTAATTCACCCCTCCACTTT.

The rearrangement uses TRBV6-5 and TRBJ1-6; possibly TRBD1 for D (5 bases). CDR1 and CDR2 (germline): MNHEY, SVGAGI. V was clipped by 2 bases and J by 11 bases, with 19 bases between them. CDR3 length: 16 residues. CDR3 bases: TGTGCCAGCAGTTACAGGGAACCAGCGGGGGGTGCACCCCTCCACTTT. Translated: CASSYREPAGGAPLHF.

This chain uses TRBV5-1 with TRBJ2-3; 9 positions agree with TRBD2. The ends lost 0 bases at V and 4 bases at J; junction bases unmatched: 15. Germline-derived CDR1 and CDR2 are SGHRS and YFSETQ. This CDR3 is 19 amino acids long. The CDR3 bases are TGCGCCAGCAGCTTGGCGTTTGGCGGGAGGGCCTTAGACGCAGATACGCAGTATTTT. It specifies CASSLAFGGRALDADTQYF.

This rearrangement joins TRBV29-1 to TRBJ2-5, with D perhaps TRBD1 or TRBD2 (5 bases each). This CDR3 has 11 residues. The germline V gene has CDR1 SQVTM and CDR2 ANQGSEA. V was shortened by 6 bases and J by 1 base, with 6 bases between the two germline ends. CDR3 in amino acids: CSVGTQETQYF. In nucleotides, the CDR3 is TGCAGCGTGGGGACCCAAGAGACCCAGTACTTC. The entire variable domain, with the rest obtained from reference TRBV29-1 and TRBJ2-5, is as follows: SAVISQKPSRDICQRGTSLTIQCQVDSQVTMMFWYRQQPGQSLTLIATANQGSEATYESGFVIDKFPISRPNLTFSTLTVSNMSPEDSSIYLCSVGTQETQYFGPGTRLLVL.

This clone was counted between two and nine times. This chain uses TRBV2 with TRBJ1-2; TRBD1 matches 7 bases. The CDR3 length is 12 residues. Germline trimming cut 6 bases from V and 3 bases from J; bases unmatched to any gene: 1. Germline CDR1 reads SNHLY; CDR2 reads FYNNEI. The chain's CDR3 is CASRGTDYGYTF. In DNA form, the CDR3 reads TGTGCCAGCAGAGGGACAGACTATGGCTACACCTTC.

The rearrangement links TRBV29-1 to TRBJ2-1, with 8 nucleotides matching TRBD1. The junction had 4 bases not matched to a gene; V was cut back by 8 bases and J by 1 base. The CDR3 runs to 13 residues. The germline gives CDR1 SQVTM, CDR2 ANQGSEA. The CDR3 sequence: CSTDRGSYNEQFF. In DNA, the CDR3 is TGCAGCACCGACAGGGGTTCCTACAATGAGCAGTTCTTC.

V usage is TRBV21-1 and J usage is TRBJ2-1; the D call in the table, TRBD2, was not verified against the DNA. TRBV21-1 is an annotated pseudogene. The CDR3 is 18 residues long. The DNA of the CDR3 is TGTGCCAGCAGCTCCGAACCACATACTAGCGAGCTGACCAATGAGCAGTTCTTC. Protein: CASSSEPHTSELTNEQFF.

The chain employs TRBV5-4 and TRBJ2-3; D perhaps matches TRBD2 (6 bases). Germline CDR1 and CDR2: SGHNT and YYREEE (reference sequence). The CDR3 covers 14 residues. Trimming removed 6 bases from V and 1 base from J, with 12 bases in between. The CDR3 loop reads CASTRRVGTDTQYF. The CDR3 DNA is TGTGCCAGCACCCGGAGGGTAGGCACAGATACGCAGTATTTT.

The rearrangement uses TRBV19 and TRBJ1-4, with 9 bases aligning to TRBD1. Germline-derived CDR1 and CDR2 are LNHDA and SQIVND (reference sequence). The junction had 4 bases not matched to a gene; V was cut back by 6 bases and J by 8 bases. There are 13 residues in the CDR3. CDR3 protein: CASRTGGREKLFF. The DNA of the CDR3 is TGTGCCAGTAGGACAGGGGGAAGGGAAAAACTGTTTTTT.

The CDR3 here is CSVETGTGFYEQYF. The CDR3 bases are TGCAGCGTTGAGACCGGGACAGGGTTCTACGAGCAGTACTTC. This chain uses TRBV29-1 with TRBJ2-7, with TRBD1 identical over 9 bases. The CDR3 covers 14 residues. Germline CDR1 reads SQVTM; CDR2 reads ANQGSEA. The V segment lost 3 bases and the J segment 3 bases; nucleotides outside the gene matches: 6.

The chain combines TRBV27 with TRBJ1-2, with a tentative D call TRBD1 (5 bases). The germline V gene has CDR1 MNHEY and CDR2 SMNVEV (reference sequence). This CDR3 is 15 amino acids long. V lost 6 bases, J lost 3 bases, and 17 bases lay in between. This chain's CDR3 is CASRRAWSGDYGYTF. The CDR3 DNA reads as TGTGCCAGCAGACGGGCCTGGTCGGGGGACTATGGCTACACCTTC.

V usage is TRBV29-1 and J usage is TRBJ2-4; D call uncertain. Between the trimmed V and J ends, which lost 2 bases and 3 bases, there was a span of 5 bases. The germline gives CDR1 SQVTM, CDR2 ANQGSEA. This CDR3 has 12 amino acids. Written as DNA, the CDR3 is TGCAGCGTTGAAACTGGCAAAAACATTCAGTACTTC. Its translation is CSVETGKNIQYF.

By its share, this clone is medium-sized. The V gene is TRBV11-2, the J gene TRBJ2-7; 14 positions match TRBD2. CDR1 and CDR2 from the germline V gene are SGHAT and FQNNGV. J was trimmed by 5 bases and V by 5 bases; bases with no gene match: 2. CDR3 length: 14 residues. Written as DNA, the CDR3 is TGTGCCAGCAGCACGGGACTAGCGGGAGACGAGCAGTACTTC. Residues: CASSTGLAGDEQYF. Using reference TRBV11-2 and TRBJ2-7 for the parts outside the CDR3, the full variable domain is EAGVAQSPRYKIIEKRQSVAFWCNPISGHATLYWYQQILGQGPKLLIQFQNNGVVDDSQLPKDRFSAERLKGVDSTLKIQPAKLEDSAVYLCASSTGLAGDEQYFGPGTRLTVT.

The chain is built from TRBV7-9 and TRBJ1-1; no clear D gene. CDR3 length equals 16 residues. Germline V lookup: CDR1 SEHNR, CDR2 FQNEAQ (reference sequence). Trimming removed 1 base at V and 2 bases at J, with 14 bases between. In DNA, the CDR3 is TGTGCCAGCAGCTTAGTTGGTGGGATATTAAACACTGAAGCTTTCTTT. Translating gives CASSLVGGILNTEAFF.

V is TRBV7-9 and J is TRBJ2-7, with D perhaps TRBD1 or TRBD2 (5 bases each). V lost 3 bases, J lost 2 bases, and 14 bases lay in between. CDR1 is SEHNR, CDR2 FQNEAQ, per germline (reference sequence). There are 15 residues in the CDR3. The CDR3 protein is CASSFSGGETYEQYF. The CDR3 DNA reads TGTGCCAGCAGCTTTAGTGGGGGAGAGACCTACGAGCAGTACTTC.

The CDR3 reads CASATSETQYF. DNA of the CDR3: TGTGCCAGCGCGACTTCTGAGACCCAGTACTTC. J is TRBJ2-5 and V is TRBV18; D ambiguous. This CDR3 is built from 11 residues. V dropped 8 bases and J dropped 5 bases, with 9 bases sitting between them. In germline, CDR1 is KGHSH, CDR2 LQKENI.

This rearrangement joins TRBV29-1 to TRBJ1-2, with 7 bases aligning to TRBD1. The CDR3 has 12 residues. The germline gives CDR1 SQVTM, CDR2 ANQGSEA. J gave up 8 bases and V 5 bases, and 8 bases lay outside the gene matches. This chain's CDR3 is CSVNFDRVGYTF. CDR3 nucleotides: TGCAGCGTTAATTTTGACAGGGTGGGCTACACCTTC.

The chain links TRBV9 to TRBJ2-5, with unresolved D. The CDR3 loop spans 13 amino acids. Germline CDR1 is SGDLS and CDR2 is YYNGEE. Trimming stripped 2 bases from V and 0 bases from J, with 5 bases between. This chain's CDR3 is CASSVGHQETQYF. Here the CDR3 DNA reads TGTGCCAGCAGCGTCGGGCACCAAGAGACCCAGTACTTC.

CDR3 amino acids: CASRSEAGTLYEQYF. As DNA, the CDR3 is TGTGCCAGCAGGTCAGAAGCCGGGACCCTCTACGAGCAGTACTTC. V is TRBV2 and J is TRBJ2-7; possibly TRBD1 or TRBD2 for D (5 bases each). The CDR3 is 15 residues long. From germline, CDR1 is SNHLY and CDR2 FYNNEI. V was trimmed by 6 bases and J by 3 bases, leaving 18 bases between them.